This TCR beta chain was documented in a study of circulating tumor DNA in untreated peripheral T-cell lymphoma. The table came from immunoSEQ multiplex PCR; TCRdb's copy has only in-frame clones and leaves some out. The sample has 5,000 to 7,000 clones; more than 55% are singletons. Tumor tissue was collected at baseline, before treatment began. The germline gives CDR1 LNHDA, CDR2 SQIVND (reference sequence). V lost 6 bases and J 2 bases, leaving 17 bases between the germline ends. This CDR3 spans 15 amino acids. This clone was counted a few times. V is TRBV19 and J is TRBJ2-7; D is possibly TRBD1 or TRBD2 (5 bases each). This TCR derives from a human donor with peripheral T-cell lymphoma. The material sequenced was tumor tissue. The CDR3: CASSRDPTGAYEQYF. Here the CDR3 DNA reads TGTGCCAGTAGCAGGGACCCGACGGGCGCCTACGAGCAGTACTTC.